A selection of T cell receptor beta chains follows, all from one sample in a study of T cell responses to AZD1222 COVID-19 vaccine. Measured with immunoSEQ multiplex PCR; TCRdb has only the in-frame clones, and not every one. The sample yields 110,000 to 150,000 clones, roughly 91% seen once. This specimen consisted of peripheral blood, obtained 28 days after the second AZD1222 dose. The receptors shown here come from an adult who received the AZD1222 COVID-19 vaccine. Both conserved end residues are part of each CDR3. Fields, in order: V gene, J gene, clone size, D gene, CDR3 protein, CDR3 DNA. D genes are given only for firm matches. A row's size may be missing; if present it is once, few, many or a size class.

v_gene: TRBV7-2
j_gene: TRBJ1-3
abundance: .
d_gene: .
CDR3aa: CASSINVISGNTIYF
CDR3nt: TGTGCCAGCAGCATAAACGTAATTTCTGGAAACACCATATATTTT

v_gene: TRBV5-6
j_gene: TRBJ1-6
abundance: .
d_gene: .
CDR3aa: CASSLTGSSYNSPLHF
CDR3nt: TGTGCCAGCAGCTTAACAGGAAGCTCCTATAATTCACCCCTCCACTTT

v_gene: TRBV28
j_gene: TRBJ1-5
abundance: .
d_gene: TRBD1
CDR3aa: CASSLGRDRDNQPQHF
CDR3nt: TGTGCCAGCAGTTTGGGCCGGGACAGGGACAATCAGCCCCAGCATTTT

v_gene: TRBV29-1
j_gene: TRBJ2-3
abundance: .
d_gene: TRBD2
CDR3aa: CSVSGLAGSTDTQYF
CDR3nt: TGCAGCGTTTCGGGACTAGCGGGATCCACAGATACGCAGTATTTT

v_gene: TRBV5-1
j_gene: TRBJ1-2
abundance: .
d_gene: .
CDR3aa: CASSLDRGAYGYTF
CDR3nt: TGCGCCAGCAGCTTGGACCGGGGGGCCTATGGCTACACCTTC

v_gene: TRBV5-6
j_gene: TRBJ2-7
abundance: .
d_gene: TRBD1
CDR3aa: CASSQPGQGYGGYEQYF
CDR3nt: TGTGCCAGCAGCCAACCGGGACAGGGGTACGGTGGCTACGAGCAGTACTTC

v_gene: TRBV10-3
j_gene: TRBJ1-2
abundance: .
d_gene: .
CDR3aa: CAISDMEGSYGYTF
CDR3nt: TGTGCCATCAGTGACATGGAGGGTTCCTATGGCTACACCTTC

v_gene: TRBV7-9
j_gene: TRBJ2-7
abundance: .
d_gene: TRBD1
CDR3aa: CASSLAGQGGNEQYF
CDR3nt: TGTGCCAGCAGCTTAGCTGGACAGGGCGGCAACGAGCAGTACTTC

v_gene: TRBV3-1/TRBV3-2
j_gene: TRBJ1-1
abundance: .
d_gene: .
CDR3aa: CASSQGRASNTEAFF
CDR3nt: TGTGCCAGCAGCCAAGGCCGTGCCTCGAACACTGAAGCTTTCTTT

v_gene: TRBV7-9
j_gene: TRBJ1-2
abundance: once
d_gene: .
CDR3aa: CASSSSGYGYTF
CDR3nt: TGTGCCAGCAGCTCATCAGGGTACGGCTACACCTTC

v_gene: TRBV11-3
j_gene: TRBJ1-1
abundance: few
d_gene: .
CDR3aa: CASSLGAGRTEAFF
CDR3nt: TGTGCCAGCAGCTTAGGGGCCGGGCGGACTGAAGCTTTCTTT

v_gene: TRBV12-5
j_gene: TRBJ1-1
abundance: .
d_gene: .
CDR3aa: CASGLSVNTEAFF
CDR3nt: TGTGCTAGTGGTTTGTCAGTGAACACTGAAGCTTTCTTT

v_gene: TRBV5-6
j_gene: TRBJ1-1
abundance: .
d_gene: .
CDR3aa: CASSLVGAGSTEAFF
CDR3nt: TGTGCCAGCAGCTTGGTTGGGGCTGGGAGCACTGAAGCTTTCTTT

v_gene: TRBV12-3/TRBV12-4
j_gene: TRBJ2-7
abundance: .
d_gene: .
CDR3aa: CASSSQQGYEQYF
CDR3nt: TGTGCCAGCAGTTCCCAGCAGGGCTACGAGCAGTACTTC

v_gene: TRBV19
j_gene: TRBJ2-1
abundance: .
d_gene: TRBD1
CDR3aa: CASTSTGGQYNEQFF
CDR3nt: TGTGCCAGTACCTCGACAGGGGGCCAGTACAATGAGCAGTTCTTC

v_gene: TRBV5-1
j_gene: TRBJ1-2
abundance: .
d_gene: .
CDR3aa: CASSFAGGDYGYTF
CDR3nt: TGCGCCAGCAGCTTTGCCGGGGGAGACTATGGCTACACCTTC

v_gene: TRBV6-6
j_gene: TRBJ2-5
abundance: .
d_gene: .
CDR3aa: CASSTLWETQYF
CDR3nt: TGTGCCAGCAGCACACTCTGGGAGACCCAGTACTTC

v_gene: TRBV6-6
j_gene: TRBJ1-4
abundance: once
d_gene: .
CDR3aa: CASSYSSGGRDEKLFF
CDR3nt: TGTGCCAGCAGTTACTCAAGCGGGGGTCGGGATGAAAAACTGTTTTTT

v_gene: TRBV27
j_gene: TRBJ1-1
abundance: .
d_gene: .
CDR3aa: CASSSFRQIRYTEAFF
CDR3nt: TGTGCCAGCAGTTCGTTCCGGCAGATACGATACACTGAAGCTTTCTTT

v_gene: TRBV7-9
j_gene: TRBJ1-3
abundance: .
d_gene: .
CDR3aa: CASSLTELAGNTIYF
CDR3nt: TGTGCCAGCAGCTTAACGGAACTCGCTGGAAACACCATATATTTT

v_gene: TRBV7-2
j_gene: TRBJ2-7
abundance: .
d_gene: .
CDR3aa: CASSLGSGTSYAYEQYF
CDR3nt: TGTGCCAGCAGCTTAGGGTCCGGGACAAGCTATGCCTACGAGCAGTACTTC

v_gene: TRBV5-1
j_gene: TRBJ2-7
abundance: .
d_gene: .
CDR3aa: CASSLKERGNYEQYF
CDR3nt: TGCGCCAGCAGCTTAAAGGAAAGGGGAAACTACGAGCAGTACTTC

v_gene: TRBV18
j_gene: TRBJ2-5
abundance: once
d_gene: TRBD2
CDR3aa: CASSPVGGSETQYF
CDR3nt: TGTGCCAGCTCACCAGTGGGGGGGTCGGAGACCCAGTACTTC

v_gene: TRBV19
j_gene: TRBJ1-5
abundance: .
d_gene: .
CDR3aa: CASSIGLALSNQPQHF
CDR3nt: TGTGCCAGTAGTATAGGGTTGGCTCTTAGCAATCAGCCCCAGCATTTT

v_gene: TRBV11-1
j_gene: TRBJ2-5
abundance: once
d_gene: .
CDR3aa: CASSLWAPGETQYF
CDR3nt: TGTGCCAGCAGCTTATGGGCCCCCGGAGAGACCCAGTACTTC

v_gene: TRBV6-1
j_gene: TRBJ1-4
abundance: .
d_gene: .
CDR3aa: CASSEGSNLGREKLFF
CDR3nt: TGTGCCAGCAGTGAGGGGTCAAATCTGGGGAGAGAAAAACTGTTTTTT

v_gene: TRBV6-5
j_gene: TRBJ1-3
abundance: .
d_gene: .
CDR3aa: CASRGAGDRNTIYF
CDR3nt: TGTGCCAGCAGAGGAGCCGGGGATCGAAACACCATATATTTT

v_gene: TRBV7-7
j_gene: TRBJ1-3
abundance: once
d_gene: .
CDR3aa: CASSIDSRSGNTIYF
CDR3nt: TGTGCTAGCAGCATCGACAGCCGCAGTGGAAACACCATATATTTT

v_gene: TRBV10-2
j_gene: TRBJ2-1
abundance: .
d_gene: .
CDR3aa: CASSGSGRSEQFF
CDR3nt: TGCGCCAGCAGTGGTAGTGGCCGGAGTGAGCAGTTCTTC

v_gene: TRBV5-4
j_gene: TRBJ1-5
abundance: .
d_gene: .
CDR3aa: CASSLGAPDSNQPQHF
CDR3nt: TGTGCCAGCAGCCTGGGGGCCCCAGATAGCAATCAGCCCCAGCATTTT

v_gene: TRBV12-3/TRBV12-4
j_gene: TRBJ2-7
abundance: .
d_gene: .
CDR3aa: CASSTPGHREQYF
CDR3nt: TGTGCCAGCAGTACTCCGGGACACCGAGAGCAGTACTTC

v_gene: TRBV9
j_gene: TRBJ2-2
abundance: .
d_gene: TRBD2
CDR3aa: CASSVSGGNTGELFF
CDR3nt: TGTGCCAGCAGCGTTAGCGGGGGGAACACCGGGGAGCTGTTTTTT

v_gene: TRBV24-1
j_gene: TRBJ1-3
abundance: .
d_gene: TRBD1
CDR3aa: CATSGLDRGSTVPGNTIYF
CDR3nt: TGTGCCACCAGTGGGCTGGACAGGGGCAGCACGGTACCTGGGAACACCATATATTTT

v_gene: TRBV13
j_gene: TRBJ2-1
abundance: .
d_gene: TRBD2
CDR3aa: CASSLKSGGAISNEQFF
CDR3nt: TGTGCCAGCAGCTTAAAAAGCGGGGGGGCCATCAGCAATGAGCAGTTCTTC

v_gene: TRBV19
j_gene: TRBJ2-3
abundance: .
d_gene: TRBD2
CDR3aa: CASSALMSGTSTDTQYF
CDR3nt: TGTGCCAGTAGTGCCCTTATGAGCGGGACTAGCACAGATACGCAGTATTTT

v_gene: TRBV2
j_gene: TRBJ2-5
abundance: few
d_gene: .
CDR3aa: CASSLALYQETQYF
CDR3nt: TGTGCCAGCTCCCTCGCTTTGTACCAAGAGACCCAGTACTTC

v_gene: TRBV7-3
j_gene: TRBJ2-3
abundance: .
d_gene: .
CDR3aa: CASSSPGGGSADTQYF
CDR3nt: TGTGCCAGCAGCTCCCCAGGGGGGGGAAGTGCAGATACGCAGTATTTT

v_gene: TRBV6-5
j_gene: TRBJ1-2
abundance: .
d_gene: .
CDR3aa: CASKPNLRANYGYTF
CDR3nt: TGTGCCAGCAAGCCCAATTTACGAGCTAACTATGGCTACACCTTC

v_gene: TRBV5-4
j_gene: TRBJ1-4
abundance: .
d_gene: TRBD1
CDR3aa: CASSQDRGTNEKLFF
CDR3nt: TGTGCCAGCAGCCAAGACAGGGGCACTAATGAAAAACTGTTTTTT

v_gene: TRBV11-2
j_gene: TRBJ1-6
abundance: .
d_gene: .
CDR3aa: CASSRVGGGSSPLHF
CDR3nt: TGTGCCAGCAGCCGAGTTGGGGGGGGGAGTTCACCCCTCCACTTT

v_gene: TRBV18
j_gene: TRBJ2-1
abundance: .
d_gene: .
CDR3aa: CASSPRSSGTYYNEQFF
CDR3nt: TGTGCCAGCTCACCGAGGTCGTCCGGGACCTACTACAATGAGCAGTTCTTC

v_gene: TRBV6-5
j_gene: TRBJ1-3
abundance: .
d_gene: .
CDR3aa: CASRVPSGNTIYF
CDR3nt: TGTGCCAGCAGGGTTCCATCTGGAAACACCATATATTTT

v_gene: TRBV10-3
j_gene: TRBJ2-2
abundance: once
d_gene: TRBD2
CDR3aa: CAISSSGGHGGELFF
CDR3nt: TGTGCCATCAGTTCTAGCGGGGGACATGGAGGGGAGCTGTTTTTT

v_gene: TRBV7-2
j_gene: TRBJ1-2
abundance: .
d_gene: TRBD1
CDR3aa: CASSLTPGGLNYGYTF
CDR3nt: TGTGCCAGCAGCTTAACCCCAGGGGGTCTAAACTATGGCTACACCTTC

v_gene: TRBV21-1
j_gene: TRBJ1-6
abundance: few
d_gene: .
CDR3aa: CASVGTANSPLHF
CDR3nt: TGTGCCAGCGTGGGGACAGCTAATTCACCCCTCCACTTT

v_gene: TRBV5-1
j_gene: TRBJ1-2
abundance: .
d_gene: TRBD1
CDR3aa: CASSPRPDRSHGYTF
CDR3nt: TGCGCCAGCAGCCCTAGACCGGACAGGAGCCATGGCTACACCTTC

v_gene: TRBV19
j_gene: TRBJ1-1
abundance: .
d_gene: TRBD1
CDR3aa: CASSYTGVNTEAFF
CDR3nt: TGTGCCAGTAGTTATACAGGGGTTAACACTGAAGCTTTCTTT

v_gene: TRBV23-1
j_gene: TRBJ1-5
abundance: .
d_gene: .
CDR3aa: CASTSPTEKYSNQPQHF
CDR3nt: TGCGCCAGCACCTCACCCACAGAGAAATATAGCAATCAGCCCCAGCATTTT